The rows below give T cell receptor beta chains drawn from one sample of a study of T cell responses to AZD1222 COVID-19 vaccine. The method was immunoSEQ multiplex PCR; TCRdb's version includes in-frame clones alone and lacks a portion of them. The data hold around 100,000 clones, with 80% to 85% observed a single time. This sample comprised peripheral blood, obtained on day 0 of AZD1222 vaccination. Every receptor here comes from an adult in good health. Each CDR3 is given with its conserved first and last residue. D genes are given only for firm matches. Expanded clones are given a class, and other clones once, few, many or no size at all.

clone size	V gene	J gene	D gene	CDR3 length	CDR3 DNA	CDR3 protein
once	TRBV5-1	TRBJ1-1	NA	16	TGCGCCAGCAGCTTGGGTTCGGGGTCAGCGGACACTGAAGCTTTCTTT	CASSLGSGSADTEAFF
NA	TRBV5-4	TRBJ1-2	NA	13	TGTGCCAGCAGCTTGCGGGCGGGGGCTGGCTACACCTTC	CASSLRAGAGYTF
once	TRBV28	TRBJ1-5	NA	11	TGTGCCAGCAGTCGAAGTCAGCCCCAGCATTTT	CASSRSQPQHF
NA	TRBV9	TRBJ2-1	TRBD2	15	TGTGCCAGCAGCCCCGGGACTAGCGAGGACAATGAGCAGTTCTTC	CASSPGTSEDNEQFF
NA	TRBV7-2	TRBJ1-1	TRBD1	14	TGTGCCAGCAGCCAGCAGGGGGCGCAGACTGAAGCTTTCTTT	CASSQQGAQTEAFF
NA	TRBV5-1	TRBJ2-3	TRBD1	16	TGCGCCAGCAGCCCAAGGACAGGTACCACTGCAGGTACGCAGTATTTT	CASSPRTGTTAGTQYF
once	TRBV9	TRBJ2-1	TRBD2	15	TGTGCCAGCAGCGTAATTAGCGGGAGGAACAATGAGCAGTTCTTC	CASSVISGRNNEQFF
NA	TRBV6-5	TRBJ2-7	NA	14	TGTGCCAGCACCTTTTCGCGGGACAGCTACGAGCAGTACTTC	CASTFSRDSYEQYF
NA	TRBV6-5	TRBJ1-1	NA	13	TGTGCCAGCAGTTACTCAAGGGACCAAGAAGCTTTCTTT	CASSYSRDQEAFF
NA	TRBV10-3	TRBJ2-1	NA	14	TGTGCCATCAGTGAGCAGAGCTCCTACAATGAGCAGTTCTTC	CAISEQSSYNEQFF
NA	TRBV10-2	TRBJ1-2	NA	13	TGCGCCAGCAGTTCAGGTCCTAACTATGGCTACACCTTC	CASSSGPNYGYTF
NA	TRBV18	TRBJ1-2	NA	12	TGTGCCAGCTCACCACCCTTGGCACAGTACACCTTC	CASSPPLAQYTF
NA	TRBV19	TRBJ2-1	NA	12	TGTGCCAGTAGTGCCGGGACGCGGGAGCAGTTCTTC	CASSAGTREQFF
NA	TRBV7-8	TRBJ1-1	NA	14	TGTGCCAGCAGCTTTCGGGAGCCCTTCACTGAAGCTTTCTTT	CASSFREPFTEAFF
NA	TRBV3-1/TRBV3-2	TRBJ1-5	NA	15	TGTGCCAGCAGCCTAGGAATAAATAGCAATCAGCCCCAGCATTTT	CASSLGINSNQPQHF
NA	TRBV6-5	TRBJ2-1	NA	14	TGTGCCAGCATCCCCCTAAGGTTATACAATGAGCAGTTCTTC	CASIPLRLYNEQFF
NA	TRBV11-3	TRBJ2-5	NA	13	TGTGCCAGCAGCTTAGGCAAGGGTGAGACCCAGTACTTC	CASSLGKGETQYF
NA	TRBV2	TRBJ2-2	NA	14	TGTGCCAGCAGTGGGGAAGGGGGGACCGGGGAGCTGTTTTTT	CASSGEGGTGELFF
NA	TRBV10-3	TRBJ1-2	NA	13	TGTGCCATCAGTGACAGTCAGACCTATGGCTACACCTTC	CAISDSQTYGYTF
NA	TRBV11-2	TRBJ2-5	NA	15	TGTGCCAGCAGCTTAGGCCACGGACTCCAAGAGACCCAGTACTTC	CASSLGHGLQETQYF
NA	TRBV5-4	TRBJ1-4	NA	14	TGTGCCAGCAGAGCGAGTGCAACTAATGAAAAACTGTTTTTT	CASRASATNEKLFF
NA	TRBV4-3	TRBJ2-1	NA	17	TGCGCCAGCAGCCAAGGTCCGGGCAGGGGCACCTACAATGAGCAGTTCTTC	CASSQGPGRGTYNEQFF
NA	TRBV29-1	TRBJ2-7	TRBD2	15	TGCAGCGTTGAGGTTGTAGCGGGCGGCTACTACGAGCAGTACTTC	CSVEVVAGGYYEQYF
NA	TRBV28	TRBJ1-2	TRBD1	14	TGTGCCAGCAGCCCGGGACAGTTTCTCTATGGCTACACCTTC	CASSPGQFLYGYTF
NA	TRBV7-8	TRBJ1-1	NA	16	TGTGCCAGCAGCCTTCCGGGTGGGGCAGGGAACACTGAAGCTTTCTTT	CASSLPGGAGNTEAFF
NA	TRBV7-2	TRBJ1-5	NA	13	TGTGCCAGCAGCACCTATAGCAATCAGCCCCAGCATTTT	CASSTYSNQPQHF
NA	TRBV28	TRBJ1-2	NA	14	TGTGCCAGCAGTTTTCCAGCGGTTTACTATGGCTACACCTTC	CASSFPAVYYGYTF
NA	TRBV7-2	TRBJ2-1	NA	13	TGTGCCAGCAGCTTCGGTCGGCGAGGCGAGCAGTTCTTC	CASSFGRRGEQFF